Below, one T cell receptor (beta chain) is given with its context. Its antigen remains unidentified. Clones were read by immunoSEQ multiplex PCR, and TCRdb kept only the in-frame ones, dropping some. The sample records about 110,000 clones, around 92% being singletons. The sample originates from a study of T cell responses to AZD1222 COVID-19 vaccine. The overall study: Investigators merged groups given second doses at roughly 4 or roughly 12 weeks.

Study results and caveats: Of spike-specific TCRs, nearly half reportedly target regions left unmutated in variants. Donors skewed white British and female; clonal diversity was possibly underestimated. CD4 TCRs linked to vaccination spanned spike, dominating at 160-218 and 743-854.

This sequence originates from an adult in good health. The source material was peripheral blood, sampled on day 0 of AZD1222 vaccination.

CDR3 sequence reads: CASSPEQVATNEKLFF. CDR3 in DNA: TGTGCCAGCTCACCCGAACAGGTTGCAACTAATGAAAAACTGTTTTTT. The rearrangement joins TRBV18 to TRBJ1-4; TRBD1 might be the D (5 bases). V lost 3 bases and J lost 0, with 11 bases in between. The V gene's germline CDR1 is KGHSH and CDR2 LQKENI. The CDR3 has 16 residues.